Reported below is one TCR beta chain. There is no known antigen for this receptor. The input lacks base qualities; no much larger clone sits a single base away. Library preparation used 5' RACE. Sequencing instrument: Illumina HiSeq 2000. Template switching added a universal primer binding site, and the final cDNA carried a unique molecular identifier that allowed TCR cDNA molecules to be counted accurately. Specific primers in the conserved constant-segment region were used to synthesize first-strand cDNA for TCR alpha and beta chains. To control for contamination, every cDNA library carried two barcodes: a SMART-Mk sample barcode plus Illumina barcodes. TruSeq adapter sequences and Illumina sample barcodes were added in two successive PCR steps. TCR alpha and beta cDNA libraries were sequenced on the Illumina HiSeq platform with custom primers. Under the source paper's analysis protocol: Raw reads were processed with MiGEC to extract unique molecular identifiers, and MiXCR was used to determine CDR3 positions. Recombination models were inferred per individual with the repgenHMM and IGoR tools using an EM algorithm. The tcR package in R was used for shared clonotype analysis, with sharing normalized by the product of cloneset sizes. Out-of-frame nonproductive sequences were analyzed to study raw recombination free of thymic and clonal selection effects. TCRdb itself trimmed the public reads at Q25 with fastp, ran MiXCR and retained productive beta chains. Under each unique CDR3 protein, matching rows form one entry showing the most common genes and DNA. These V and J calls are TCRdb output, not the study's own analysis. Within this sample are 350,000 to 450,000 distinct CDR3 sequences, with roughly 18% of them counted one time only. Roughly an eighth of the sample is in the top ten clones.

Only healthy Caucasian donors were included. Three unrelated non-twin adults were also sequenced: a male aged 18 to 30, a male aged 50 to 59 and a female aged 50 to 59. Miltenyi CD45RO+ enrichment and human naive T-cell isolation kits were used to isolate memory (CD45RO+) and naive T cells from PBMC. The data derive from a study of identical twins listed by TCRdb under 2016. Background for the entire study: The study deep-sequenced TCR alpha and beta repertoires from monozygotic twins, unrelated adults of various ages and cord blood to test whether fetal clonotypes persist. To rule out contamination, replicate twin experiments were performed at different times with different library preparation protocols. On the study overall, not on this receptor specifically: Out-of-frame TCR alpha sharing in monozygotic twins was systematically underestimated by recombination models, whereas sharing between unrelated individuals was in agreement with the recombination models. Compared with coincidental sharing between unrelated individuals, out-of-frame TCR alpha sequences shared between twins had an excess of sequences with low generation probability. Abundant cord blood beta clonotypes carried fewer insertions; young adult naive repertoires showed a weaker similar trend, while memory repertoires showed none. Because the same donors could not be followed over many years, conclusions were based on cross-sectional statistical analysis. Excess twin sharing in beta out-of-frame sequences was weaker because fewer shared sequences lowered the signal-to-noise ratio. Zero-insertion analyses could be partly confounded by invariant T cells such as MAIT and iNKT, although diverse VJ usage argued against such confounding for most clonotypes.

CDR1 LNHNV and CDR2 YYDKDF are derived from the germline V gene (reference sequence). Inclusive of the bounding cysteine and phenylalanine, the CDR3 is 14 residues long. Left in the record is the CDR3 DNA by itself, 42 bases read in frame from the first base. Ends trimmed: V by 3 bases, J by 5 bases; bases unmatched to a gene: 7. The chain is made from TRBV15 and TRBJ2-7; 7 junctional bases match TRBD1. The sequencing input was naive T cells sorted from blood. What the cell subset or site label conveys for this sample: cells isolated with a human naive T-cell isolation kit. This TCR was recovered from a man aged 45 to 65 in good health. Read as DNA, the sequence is TGTGCCACCAGCAGGACAGGGAATTTCCACGAGCAGTACTTC. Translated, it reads CATSRTGNFHEQYF.